Described below is a single T cell receptor (beta chain) sequence and its context. The source of the sample is a study of patients and donors after allogeneic stem cell transplantation. In germline, CDR1 is GTSNPN, CDR2 SVGIG (reference sequence). V gave up 1 base and J gave up 3 bases, with 9 bases separating them. This CDR3 region has 13 residues. TCRdb redid the calling of the RT-PCR reads with MiXCR, one entry per CDR3 protein. This table holds 900,000 to 1,000,000 distinct CDR3 sequences, roughly 18% found once. The rearrangement links TRBV30 to TRBJ1-1; D remains ambiguous. Input material: blood, either unsorted or a sorted T cell fraction (not recorded which). This clonotype was obtained from a human donor who was either an allogeneic HSCT recipient or a stem cell or donor lymphocyte infusion donor (not recorded which). It is not recorded whose cells these are; they may come from a transplant donor. The CDR3 is CAWSGLRDTEAFF. Here the CDR3 DNA reads TGTGCCTGGAGTGGGCTGAGGGACACTGAAGCTTTCTTT.